What follows are 5 T cell receptor beta chains derived from one specimen sequenced in a study of human T cells and chemical hapten exposure. Stated time point: patch test 1, 2 weeks after DPC sensitization. Treatment reported: therapeutic diphenylcyclopropenone sensitization with weekly scalp DPC. TCRdb processed the RACE reads anew with MiXCR; each CDR3 protein has one entry. Of 150,000 to 200,000 distinct CDR3 sequences listed, 20% to 25% were seen once; the top ten hold under 7%. Sequences were derived from whole blood, sampled in connection with sensitization to the hapten diphenylcyclopropenone (DPC). The origin of the receptors is a woman between 45 and 65 years old with alopecia areata. Some clones in this sample may be carry-over from other donors' samples.

CDR3 sequence: CASSAGLYTQYF. The CDR3 nucleotides are TGTGCCAGCAGTGCCGGACTTTATACGCAGTATTTT. The chain couples TRBV2 to TRBJ2-3, with D maybe TRBD2 (5 bases). Germline V gene lookup returns CDR1 SNHLY and CDR2 FYNNEI. The CDR3 has 12 amino acids. Trimming stripped 4 bases from V and 7 bases from J, with 9 bases between. The complete variable domain, with remaining parts taken from reference TRBV2 and TRBJ2-3, reads EPEVTQTPSHQVTQMGQEVILRCVPISNHLYFYWYRQILGQKVEFLVSFYNNEISEKSEIFDDQFSVERPDGSNFTLKIRSTKLEDSAMYFCASSAGLYTQYFGPGTRLTVL.

For the CDR3, the DNA is TGCAGTGTGGGAGGGGTTGCAGATACGCAGTATTTT. It is translated as CSVGGVADTQYF. The chain couples TRBV20-1 to TRBJ2-3; TRBD2 aligns across 7 bases. The CDR3 has 12 amino acids. CDR1 and CDR2 (germline): DFQATT, SNEGSKA (reference sequence). V was clipped by 7 bases and J by 4 bases; unmatched bases: 5.

The rearrangement uses TRBV12-3 or TRBV12-4 and TRBJ2-1; D remains ambiguous. V dropped 3 bases and J dropped 0 bases, with 6 bases sitting between them. CDR3 length: 14 residues. The chain's CDR3 is CASSFYSSYNEQFF. As DNA, the CDR3 is TGTGCCAGCAGTTTTTACAGCTCCTACAATGAGCAGTTCTTC.

The chain is built from TRBV4-2 and TRBJ1-2; 7 positions agree with TRBD1. Germline CDR1 is LGHNA and CDR2 is YNFKEQ. The CDR3 has 16 amino acids. J was trimmed by 3 bases and V by 1 base; bases with no gene match: 8. The CDR3, as DNA: TGTGCCAGCAGCCAAGCCGCAGGGGGAGATTACTATGGCTACACCTTC. Its protein is CASSQAAGGDYYGYTF.

There are a few counts of this clonotype. V gene TRBV12-3 or TRBV12-4 combines with J gene TRBJ2-1; D may be TRBD2 (5 bases). Trimming took off 5 bases at V and 1 base at J, with 12 bases between the two ends. The CDR3 loop spans 15 amino acids. This CDR3 reads CASSPEGRSYNEQFF. The CDR3 DNA reads as TGTGCCAGCAGTCCCGAGGGTCGGTCCTACAATGAGCAGTTCTTC.